The 20 T cell receptor beta chains below all came from one sample that was sequenced in a study of CD8+ T cells in alopecia areata. Noted treatment: oral pan-JAK inhibitor, 5-10 mg twice daily. Once RNA had been extracted, it was reverse transcribed into cDNA to act as the sequencing template. Using immunoSEQ multiplex PCR, the repertoire was profiled, and TCRdb retains in-frame clones only, with some absent. This table has around 70,000 clones, 29% appearing once. The sample was CD8+ T cells sorted from blood, taken at week 4, from a patient treated with tofacitinib. The receptor source for this set is a human donor with alopecia areata.

The J gene is TRBJ2-2, the V gene TRBV5-1; TRBD2 agrees at 8 bases. This CDR3 has 15 residues. V shed 2 bases, J shed 1 base, and the junction held 1 base outside the gene matches. Germline V lookup: CDR1 SGHRS, CDR2 YFSETQ. DNA of the CDR3: TGCGCCAGCAGCTTTACTAGCGGGAACACCGGGGAGCTGTTTTTT. Encoded protein: CASSFTSGNTGELFF.

The chain recombines TRBV29-1 with TRBJ1-1; D is unclear. Trimming left V 7 bases short and J 7 bases short, with 13 bases between. This CDR3 has 11 amino acids. CDR1 is SQVTM, CDR2 ANQGSEA, per germline. The CDR3 DNA sequence: TGCAGCGCTGTAGGCGATCTTGAAGCTTTCTTT. Translation gives CSAVGDLEAFF.

This clone was counted between two and nine times. The chain recombines TRBV29-1 with TRBJ2-1; the match to TRBD1 covers 10 bases. The CDR3 loop spans 13 amino acids. Germline V gives CDR1 SQVTM, CDR2 ANQGSEA. The trim removed 7 bases at V and 7 bases at J, leaving 7 bases unmatched. CDR3 nucleotides: TGCAGCGCGACAGGGGGCGTATCGAATGAGCAGTTCTTC. Amino acid sequence: CSATGGVSNEQFF.

The chain's CDR3 is CSVVFRSEQFF. In DNA form, the CDR3 reads TGCAGCGTTGTTTTCCGTTCTGAGCAGTTCTTC. V gene TRBV29-1 combines with J gene TRBJ2-1; no clear D gene. The CDR3 is made up of 11 amino acids. Germline CDR1 reads SQVTM; CDR2 reads ANQGSEA. Trimming removed 4 bases from V and 9 bases from J, with 10 bases in between.

The CDR3 nucleotides read TGTGCCAGCAGTGACGGAGCGGGGGAGGGGGATACGCAGTATTTT. This gives the protein CASSDGAGEGDTQYF. The rearrangement joins TRBV6-4 to TRBJ2-3, with 8 bases that match TRBD2. With 2 bases clipped from V and 6 bases from J, the junction kept 7 bases outside the gene matches. The CDR3 extends over 15 amino acids. From germline, CDR1 is MRHNA and CDR2 SNTAGT.

The chain links TRBV29-1 to TRBJ2-1; D remains unclear. V was cut by 0 bases and J by 12 bases, with 12 bases left in between. This CDR3 has 12 amino acids. Germline V gene lookup returns CDR1 SQVTM and CDR2 ANQGSEA. DNA of the CDR3: TGCAGCGTTGAAGATAGTGTCGGATGGCAGTTCTTC. This sequence encodes CSVEDSVGWQFF.

The table lists this clone with a few counts. This rearrangement joins TRBV6-4 to TRBJ2-1; 10 bases are a match to TRBD2. This CDR3 comprises 15 residues. The junction had 8 bases not matched to a gene; V was cut back by 2 bases and J by 10 bases. In germline, CDR1 is MRHNA, CDR2 SNTAGT. CDR3 nucleotides: TGTGCCAGCAGTGACAAAGCGGGAGGGCCTGCGGAGCAGTTCTTC. Translation gives CASSDKAGGPAEQFF.

This sequence joins TRBV6-1 and TRBJ1-2; tentative D call: TRBD1 (5 bases). The CDR3 has 14 amino acids. V was pared by 2 bases and J by 4 bases, with 11 bases between. Germline values: CDR1 MNHNS, CDR2 SASEGT. CDR3 in amino acids: CASSEWGSSYGYTF. CDR3 coding DNA: TGTGCCAGCAGTGAATGGGGCAGCTCCTATGGCTACACCTTC.

This clone was found a few times. This sequence joins TRBV28 and TRBJ2-5; D is ambiguous. The V and J ends lost 3 bases and 5 bases respectively, with 10 bases between them. The germline gives CDR1 MDHEN, CDR2 SYDVKM. The CDR3 spans 13 residues. CDR3 sequence (DNA): TGTGCCAGCAGTTTCGGAACCTGGGAGACCCAGTACTTC. Its protein is CASSFGTWETQYF.

This clone was seen only a few times. The rearrangement joins TRBV29-1 to TRBJ1-3; possibly TRBD1 for D (6 bases). CDR1 and CDR2 from the germline V gene are SQVTM and ANQGSEA. This CDR3 contains 14 residues. The V end lost 6 bases, the J end lost 2 bases, and 14 bases lay between the germline ends. CDR3 sequence (DNA): TGCAGCGTCGGGGGGGGCTTAGCTGGAAACACCATATATTTT. Its protein is CSVGGGLAGNTIYF.

The chain combines TRBV29-1 with TRBJ2-1; no reliable D call. The V end lost 6 bases, the J end lost 0 bases, and 6 bases lay between the germline ends. The CDR3 runs to 12 residues. Germline lookup yields CDR1 SQVTM and CDR2 ANQGSEA. The CDR3 region is CSVKSSYNEQFF. DNA of the CDR3: TGCAGCGTGAAAAGCTCCTACAATGAGCAGTTCTTC.

The chain has TRBV30 and TRBJ2-1, with TRBD1 identical over 8 bases. The V and J ends lost 0 bases and 4 bases, in that order; junction bases with no gene match: 11. The CDR3 is 17 residues long. CDR1 is GTSNPN, CDR2 SVGIG, per germline (reference sequence). The DNA for the CDR3 is TGTGCCTGGAGTGTACTCTCCCGGACAGGGCGATACAATGAGCAGTTCTTC. This sequence encodes CAWSVLSRTGRYNEQFF. The entire variable domain, with the rest obtained from reference TRBV30 and TRBJ2-1, is as follows: SQTIHQWPATLVQPVGSPLSLECTVEGTSNPNLYWYRQAAGRGLQLLFYSVGIGQISSEVPQNLSASRPQDRQFILSSKKLLLSDSGFYLCAWSVLSRTGRYNEQFFGPGTRLTVL.

The rearrangement uses TRBV7-9 and TRBJ1-2, with TRBD1 matching over 9 bases. The CDR3 contains 16 residues. With V trimmed by 4 bases and J by 5 bases, 11 bases remained unmatched. CDR1 SEHNR and CDR2 FQNEAQ come from the germline V gene (reference sequence). DNA for the CDR3: TGTGCCAGCAGCTGGGCGGTACCGGGACAGGGATATGGCTACACCTTC. It specifies CASSWAVPGQGYGYTF.

The CDR3 nucleotides read TGTGCCAGCAGCTTAGGCCCGGAGACCCAGTACTTC. It is translated as CASSLGPETQYF. The chain has TRBV13 and TRBJ2-5; D uncertain. This CDR3 is 12 amino acids long. Trimming took off 0 bases at V and 5 bases at J, with 4 bases between the two ends. CDR1 and CDR2 from the germline V gene are PRHDT and FYEKMQ (reference sequence).

This clone is categorized as medium-sized. The V call is TRBV4-1, the J call TRBJ2-1; 7 bases map to TRBD2. Trimming cost V 1 base and J 2 bases; bases outside gene matches: 2. The CDR3 length is 15 residues. CDR1 and CDR2 (germline): MGHRA, YSYEKL. CDR3 nucleotide sequence: TGCGCCAGCAGCCAAGGACTAGCCCCCTACAATGAGCAGTTCTTC. This sequence encodes CASSQGLAPYNEQFF.

This clone showed up just a few times. The chain recombines TRBV29-1 with TRBJ2-1; D call uncertain. Trimming shortened V by 7 bases and J by 7 bases, and 11 bases separated the two germline ends. The CDR3 has 11 residues. Per the germline V gene, CDR1 is SQVTM and CDR2 is ANQGSEA. The CDR3 reads CSAPIGNEQFF. The CDR3 DNA follows: TGCAGCGCCCCTATAGGAAATGAGCAGTTCTTC.

V and J are TRBV6-5 and TRBJ1-1; no reliable D call. There are 12 residues in the CDR3. CDR1 and CDR2 (germline): MNHEY, SVGAGI. V was clipped by 0 bases and J by 3 bases, with 2 bases between them. The CDR3 here is CASSYSYTEAFF. CDR3 in DNA: TGTGCCAGCAGTTACTCCTACACTGAAGCTTTCTTT.

The V gene is TRBV29-1, the J gene TRBJ1-1; D is ambiguous. In germline, CDR1 is SQVTM, CDR2 ANQGSEA. CDR3 length: 11 residues. As DNA, the CDR3 is TGCAGTGGGGAACTGAACACTGAAGCTTTCTTT. Protein: CSGELNTEAFF.

The chain couples TRBV29-1 to TRBJ2-7; D may be TRBD1 (8 bases). Germline CDR1 SQVTM, CDR2 ANQGSEA. The CDR3 covers 12 residues. The V and J ends lost 5 bases and 5 bases respectively, with 13 bases between them. As DNA, the CDR3 is TGCAGCGTTATACAGGGGGGGAACGAGCAGTACTTC. Protein: CSVIQGGNEQYF.

V gene TRBV29-1 combines with J gene TRBJ2-7; TRBD1 matches 11 bases. V dropped 6 bases and J dropped 3; count of bases not matched to a gene: 4. This CDR3 spans 13 amino acids. From germline, CDR1 is SQVTM and CDR2 ANQGSEA. CDR3 residues: CSVAGTGGYEQYF. CDR3 bases: TGCAGCGTGGCCGGGACAGGGGGCTACGAGCAGTACTTC.